A single sample is the source of the 8 T cell receptor beta chains below, sequenced in a study of T cell repertoires in cytomegalovirus infection. In TCRdb, the reads were re-called with MiXCR into one record per CDR3 protein. This sample yields 150,000 to 200,000 distinct CDR3 sequences, of which roughly 9.8% are seen a single time; approximately 4.2% belongs to the top ten. Sequencing was done on a sample of PBMCs. The receptor set was obtained from a human donor in good health (CMV status not recorded). Some clones in this sample may be carry-over from other donors' samples.

V usage is TRBV12-3 or TRBV12-4 and J usage is TRBJ2-3; D unresolved. This CDR3 spans 14 amino acids. V lost 5 bases, J lost 0 bases, and 9 bases lay in between. In DNA, the CDR3 is TGTGCCAGCAGTCCCAGTTTTAGCACAGATACGCAGTATTTT. As protein: CASSPSFSTDTQYF.

The gene calls are TRBV20-1 and TRBJ2-4; no definite D call. The CDR3 totals 15 residues. Germline CDR1 reads DFQATT; CDR2 reads SNEGSKA (reference sequence). With 0 bases removed from V and 2 bases from J, the gap between germline ends came to 11 bases. The DNA for the CDR3 is TGCAGTGCTAGAGATAAGGAAGGAACCAAAAACATTCAGTACTTC. Translation: CSARDKEGTKNIQYF.

This clonotype has ten or more counts. The chain recombines TRBV7-9 with TRBJ1-3, with D unclear. Germline CDR1 and CDR2: SEHNR and FQNEAQ (reference sequence). V was clipped by 2 bases and J by 0 bases, with 17 bases between them. The CDR3 spans 18 residues. CDR3 sequence reads: CASSLIRAGRFSGNTIYF. The DNA for the CDR3 is TGTGCCAGCAGCTTAATCCGCGCCGGACGCTTCTCTGGAAACACCATATATTTT. Supplemented by reference TRBV7-9 and TRBJ1-3, the full variable domain reads DTGVSQNPRHKITKRGQNVTFRCDPISEHNRLYWYRQTLGQGPEFLTYFQNEAQLEKSRLLSDRFSAERPKGSFSTLEIQRTEQGDSAMYLCASSLIRAGRFSGNTIYFGEGSWLTVV.

This clonotype was found a few times. This sequence joins TRBV11-2 and TRBJ2-5; D perhaps matches TRBD2 (5 bases). The CDR3 is 16 residues long. Trimming removed 5 bases at V and 2 bases at J, with 18 bases between. The germline CDR1 and CDR2 sequences are SGHAT and FQNNGV. The CDR3 sequence is CASSPQRPTAQETQYF. DNA for the CDR3: TGTGCCAGCAGCCCCCAGCGGCCGACGGCGCAAGAGACCCAGTACTTC.

The V gene is TRBV28, the J gene TRBJ1-5; no definite D call. This CDR3 spans 14 amino acids. The V end lost 5 bases, the J end lost 3 bases, and 11 bases lay between the germline ends. CDR1 MDHEN and CDR2 SYDVKM come from the germline V gene. The CDR3 DNA follows: TGTGCCAGCAGTCCTCGACGGCACAATCAGCCCCAGCATTTT. Amino acids: CASSPRRHNQPQHF.

This clonotype appeared a few times. The rearrangement joins TRBV9 to TRBJ1-2; D unresolved. CDR1 is SGDLS and CDR2 is YYNGEE in the germline V gene. The CDR3 extends over 13 amino acids. V lost 0 bases and J 1 base, leaving 4 bases between the germline ends. In DNA, the CDR3 is TGTGCCAGCAGCGTAGAGATTAACTATGGCTACACCTTC. This sequence encodes CASSVEINYGYTF.

The chain joins TRBV20-1 to TRBJ1-2; 8 nucleotides agree with TRBD1. Trimming took 1 base from V and 8 from J; bases not matched to a gene: 18. The germline CDR1 and CDR2 sequences are DFQATT and SNEGSKA (reference sequence). This CDR3 region has 17 residues. For the CDR3, the DNA is TGCAGTGCTAGAGTGATAGGACAGGGAAGTAGCCGGGGAGGCTACACCTTC. Amino acids: CSARVIGQGSSRGGYTF.

In its sample, this clonotype was seen many times. J is TRBJ2-3 and V is TRBV7-2, with D hard to call. With 5 bases removed from V and 4 bases from J, the gap between germline ends came to 13 bases. This CDR3 has 14 amino acids. The germline V gene has CDR1 SGHTA and CDR2 FQGNSA. Here the CDR3 DNA reads TGTGCCAGCAGCCTCGTTCGTAATGCAGATACGCAGTATTTT. As protein: CASSLVRNADTQYF.